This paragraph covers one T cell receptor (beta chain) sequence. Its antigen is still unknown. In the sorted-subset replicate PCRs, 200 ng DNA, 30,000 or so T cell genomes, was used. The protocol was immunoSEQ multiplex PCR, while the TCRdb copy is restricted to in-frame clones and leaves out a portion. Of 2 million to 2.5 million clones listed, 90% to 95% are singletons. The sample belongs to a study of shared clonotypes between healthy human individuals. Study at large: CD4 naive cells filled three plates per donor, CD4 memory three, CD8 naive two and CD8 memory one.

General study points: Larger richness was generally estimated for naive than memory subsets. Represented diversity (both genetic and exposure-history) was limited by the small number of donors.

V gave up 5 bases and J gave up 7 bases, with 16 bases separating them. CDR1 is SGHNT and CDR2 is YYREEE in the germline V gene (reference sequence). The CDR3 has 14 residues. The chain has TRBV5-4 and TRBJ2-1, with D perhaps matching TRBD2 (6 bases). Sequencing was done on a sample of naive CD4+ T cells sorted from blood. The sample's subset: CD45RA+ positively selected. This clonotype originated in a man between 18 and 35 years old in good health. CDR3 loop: CASSPGVTQNEQFF. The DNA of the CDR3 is TGTGCCAGCAGTCCGGGGGTAACTCAAAATGAGCAGTTCTTC. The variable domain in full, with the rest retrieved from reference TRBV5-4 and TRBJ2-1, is ETGVTQSPTHLIKTRGQQVTLRCSSQSGHNTVSWYQQALGQGPQFIFQYYREEENGRGNFPPRFSGLQFPNYSSELNVNALELDDSALYLCASSPGVTQNEQFFGPGTRLTVL.